Below, one TCR beta chain is given with its context. The data derive from a study of blood T cell repertoires in COVID-19. Study context: COVID-19 samples from acute and convalescent phases originated in the United States, Italy and Spain. In each case, the material was cDNA or gDNA derived from T cells, B-cell-depleted T cells, or PBMCs.

With 5 bases removed from V and 4 bases from J, the gap between germline ends came to 4 bases. This CDR3 is 11 amino acids long. Germline assignment: CDR1 KGHDR and CDR2 SFDVKD. Per the original data handling: Reference gene primer amplification gave estimated nucleated cell counts. Here immunoSEQ multiplex PCR was the method, and the copy in TCRdb shows in-frame clones only, minus some. V and J calls and clone size are those listed in that table; D and trimming were worked out from the DNA. Of roughly 130,000 clones listed, about 85% are singletons. The sequenced sample was peripheral blood. The chain joins TRBV24-1 to TRBJ1-2; D ambiguous. This TCR was recovered from a man between 65 and 85 years old with acute or convalescent COVID-19. CDR3 sequence (DNA): TGTGCCACCAGTGGCGGCTATGGCTACACCTTC. Translating gives CATSGGYGYTF.